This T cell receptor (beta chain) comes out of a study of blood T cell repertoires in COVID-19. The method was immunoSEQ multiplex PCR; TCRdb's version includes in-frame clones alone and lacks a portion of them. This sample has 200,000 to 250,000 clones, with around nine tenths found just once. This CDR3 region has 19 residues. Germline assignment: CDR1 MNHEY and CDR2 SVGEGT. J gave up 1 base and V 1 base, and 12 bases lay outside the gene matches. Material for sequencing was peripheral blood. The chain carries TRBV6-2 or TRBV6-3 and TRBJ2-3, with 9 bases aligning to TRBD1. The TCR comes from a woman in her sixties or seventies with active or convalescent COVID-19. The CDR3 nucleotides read TGTGCCAGCAGTTACTTACCGGGACAGGGACTTCGGGGCACAGATACGCAGTATTTT. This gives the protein CASSYLPGQGLRGTDTQYF.